This T cell receptor (beta chain) was recovered during a study of blood T cell repertoires in COVID-19. The study drew participants aged about 18 to 89 years from under 30 US areas. Germline assignment: CDR1 GTSNPN and CDR2 SVGIG (reference sequence). The CDR3 extends over 13 amino acids. V was clipped by 0 bases and J by 5 bases, with 7 bases between them. Only a few counts were recorded for this clone. Sequenced by immunoSEQ multiplex PCR; TCRdb stores in-frame clones only, minus some. Counted here are a few hundred thousand clones, 80% to 90% occurring once; the ten biggest clones make up about 15%.

The chain couples TRBV30 to TRBJ1-4; no definite D call. The TCR was taken from a woman in her forties or fifties with acute COVID-19. The sample comprised PBMCs or T cells enriched from blood (not recorded which). In DNA form, the CDR3 reads TGTGCCTGGAGTGTACGGTTAAATGAAAAACTGTTTTTT. This sequence encodes CAWSVRLNEKLFF. Full variable domain (outside the CDR3, taken from reference TRBV30 and TRBJ1-4): SQTIHQWPATLVQPVGSPLSLECTVEGTSNPNLYWYRQAAGRGLQLLFYSVGIGQISSEVPQNLSASRPQDRQFILSSKKLLLSDSGFYLCAWSVRLNEKLFFGSGTQLSVL.